This passage covers 16 T cell receptor beta chains from one sample sequenced in a study of OX40 agonist ivuxolimab in advanced cancers. This table comes from immunoSEQ multiplex PCR, and its TCRdb copy is limited to in-frame clones, with some not included. The sample gives tens of thousands of clones, roughly nine tenths of which show up once; about a sixth is in the top ten. Sample: CD4+ or CD8+ T cells sorted from blood, taken in a trial of the OX40 agonist ivuxolimab. These receptors were obtained from an adult with an advanced solid tumor such as melanoma, head and neck, liver or kidney cancer.

The chain couples TRBV18 to TRBJ2-3; D is tentatively TRBD1 or TRBD2 (5 bases each). V was trimmed by 2 bases and J by 4 bases, leaving 19 bases between them. Looked up from germline, CDR1 is KGHSH and CDR2 is LQKENI. CDR3 length: 17 residues. As DNA, the CDR3 is TGTGCCAGCTCACCAATCTCAGGGAGACCTAGACCAGATACGCAGTATTTT. Translated, it gives CASSPISGRPRPDTQYF.

The chain uses TRBV2 and TRBJ1-2; tentatively, D is TRBD1 (6 bases). Germline V gene data show CDR1 as SNHLY and CDR2 as FYNNEI. V shed 7 bases and J shed 6 bases, with 18 bases lying between them. This CDR3 comprises 14 residues. The CDR3 protein is CASTVEQGPNGYTF. In nucleotides, the CDR3 is TGTGCCAGCACCGTTGAACAGGGTCCGAATGGCTACACCTTC.

J is TRBJ2-7 and V is TRBV5-1, with TRBD1 identical over 7 bases. The trim removed 4 bases at V and 7 bases at J, leaving 11 bases unmatched. The CDR3 has 14 residues. The V gene's germline CDR1 is SGHRS and CDR2 YFSETQ. CDR3 coding DNA: TGCGCCAGCAGCCCCACGACAGGGTCGCGGGAGCAGTACTTC. Translation: CASSPTTGSREQYF.

This clone was counted only a few times. V usage is TRBV13 and J usage is TRBJ1-5; a weak D match, TRBD1 (6 bases). This CDR3 contains 15 residues. Trimming shortened V by 0 bases and J by 6 bases, and 12 bases separated the two germline ends. Germline V lookup: CDR1 PRHDT, CDR2 FYEKMQ (reference sequence). The CDR3 reads CASSLGQGMGQPQHF. CDR3 sequence (DNA): TGTGCCAGCAGCTTAGGACAGGGTATGGGTCAGCCCCAGCATTTT.

This rearrangement joins TRBV27 to TRBJ1-5; D gene uncertain. V was cut by 5 bases and J by 3 bases, with 8 bases left in between. Germline CDR1 reads MNHEY; CDR2 reads SMNVEV (reference sequence). The CDR3 covers 13 residues. The CDR3 loop reads CASSPAYNQPQHF. The CDR3 DNA sequence: TGTGCCAGCAGTCCCGCCTACAATCAGCCCCAGCATTTT.

The rearrangement uses TRBV2 and TRBJ1-1, with 8 bases that match TRBD1. The trim removed 7 bases at V and 1 base at J, leaving 8 bases unmatched. The germline CDR1 and CDR2 sequences are SNHLY and FYNNEI. The CDR3 spans 15 residues. The CDR3 DNA reads TGTGCCAGCACTATACTTGGACAGGGGAACACTGAAGCTTTCTTT. Residues: CASTILGQGNTEAFF.

The V call is TRBV7-3, the J call TRBJ2-2; D unclear. In germline, CDR1 is SGHTA, CDR2 FQGTGA. This CDR3 region has 13 residues. Trimming left V 0 bases short and J 5 bases short, with 4 bases between. The CDR3 is CASSLTGTGELFF. The CDR3 DNA is TGTGCCAGCAGCTTAACCGGGACCGGGGAGCTGTTTTTT.

The V call is TRBV7-2, the J call TRBJ1-5, with D possibly TRBD1 on 5 matching bases. V shed 3 bases and J shed 3 bases, with 12 bases lying between them. Germline V lookup: CDR1 SGHTA, CDR2 FQGNSA. There are 15 residues in the CDR3. DNA of the CDR3: TGTGCCAGCAGCTTCCCCCGGGGGAACAATCAGCCCCAGCATTTT. The encoded protein is CASSFPRGNNQPQHF.

V is TRBV6-6 and J is TRBJ2-2; D ambiguous. This CDR3 has 16 residues. CDR1 and CDR2 from the germline V gene are MNHNY and SVGAGI (reference sequence). Trimming left V 6 bases short and J 4 bases short, with 18 bases between. The CDR3 DNA follows: TGTGCCAGCAGGCGCCCTAGTTCCCCCGGCACCGGGGAGCTGTTTTTT. Its translation is CASRRPSSPGTGELFF.

The rearrangement links TRBV18 to TRBJ1-4, with D unresolved. Trimming shortened V by 2 bases and J by 6 bases, and 10 bases separated the two germline ends. Germline values: CDR1 KGHSH, CDR2 LQKENI. The CDR3 is 14 residues long. The DNA of the CDR3 is TGTGCCAGCTCACCAAAGCGAGACGATGAAAAACTGTTTTTT. It translates to CASSPKRDDEKLFF. The complete variable domain, with remaining parts taken from reference TRBV18 and TRBJ1-4, reads NAGVMQNPRHLVRRRGQEARLRCSPMKGHSHVYWYRQLPEEGLKFMVYLQKENIIDESGMPKERFSAEFPKEGPSILRIQQVVRGDSAAYFCASSPKRDDEKLFFGSGTQLSVL.

The rearrangement uses TRBV28 and TRBJ2-7; 8 bases map to TRBD2. Germline V gene sequence: CDR1 MDHEN, CDR2 SYDVKM. The CDR3 runs to 15 residues. J gave up 3 bases and V 7 bases, and 11 bases lay outside the gene matches. CDR3 DNA: TGTGCCAGCATCCCAAGTGGGACTAGACTCTACGAGCAGTACTTC. It translates to CASIPSGTRLYEQYF.

This chain uses TRBV2 with TRBJ1-2; D is possibly TRBD1 (5 bases). Germline V lookup: CDR1 SNHLY, CDR2 FYNNEI. V was trimmed by 2 bases and J by 3 bases, leaving 10 bases between them. The CDR3 runs to 14 residues. The CDR3 protein is CASSEQGAYYGYTF. DNA for the CDR3: TGTGCCAGCAGTGAACAAGGGGCGTACTATGGCTACACCTTC.

The CDR3 DNA follows: TGTGCCAGCCGGCCAGGACTAAATGAAAAACTGTTTTTT. Amino acid sequence: CASRPGLNEKLFF. The genes are TRBV6-6 and TRBJ1-4; unclear D gene. CDR3 length: 13 amino acids. Trimming shortened V by 8 bases and J by 5 bases, and 12 bases separated the two germline ends. From germline, CDR1 is MNHNY and CDR2 SVGAGI (reference sequence).

This chain connects TRBV4-1 to TRBJ1-5, with unresolved D. Germline CDR1 reads MGHRA; CDR2 reads YSYEKL. The CDR3 totals 15 residues. Trimming stripped 0 bases from V and 2 bases from J, with 8 bases between. CDR3 sequence: CASSQDRAGNQPQHF. CDR3 sequence (DNA): TGCGCCAGCAGCCAAGATAGGGCGGGCAATCAGCCCCAGCATTTT.

This chain connects TRBV11-2 to TRBJ2-7; 7 bases match TRBD2. Unmatched junction bases numbered 4, after V lost 5 bases and J lost 0 bases. This CDR3 contains 14 residues. CDR1 and CDR2 from the germline V gene are SGHAT and FQNNGV. This CDR3 reads CASSLAVYSYEQYF. For the CDR3, the DNA is TGTGCCAGCAGCCTAGCGGTGTACTCCTACGAGCAGTACTTC.

This clone was detected a few times. This chain joins TRBV6-1 and TRBJ2-3; possible D gene TRBD1, 6 bases. Germline values: CDR1 MNHNS, CDR2 SASEGT. Trimming removed 5 bases at V and 0 bases at J, with 9 bases between. The length of the CDR3 is 14 residues. Here the CDR3 reads CASSTRGSTDTQYF. The CDR3 DNA sequence: TGTGCCAGCAGTACGAGGGGGAGCACAGATACGCAGTATTTT.